Listed below are T cell receptor beta chains from one sample, sequenced in a study of T cell repertoires in cytomegalovirus infection. TCRdb reprocessed the reads via MiXCR and lists one record per CDR3 protein. The data contain hundreds of thousands of distinct CDR3 sequences, about 10% of them singletons. Sequencing input: PBMCs. These receptors were taken from a human donor in good health (CMV status not recorded). Some clones in this sample may be carry-over from other donors' samples. CDR3s include the opening cysteine and the closing phenylalanine or tryptophan. D genes are given only for firm matches. Some rows mark clone size as missing; the rest say once, few, many or name a class of expanded clone.

cdr3_nt: TGTGCCAGCAGCTTGCGGGGGGGGAGCACAGATACGCAGTATTTT
cdr3_aa: CASSLRGGSTDTQYF
v_call: TRBV7-3
clone_size: many
d_call: TRBD2
j_call: TRBJ2-3

cdr3_nt: TGCAGTGCTAGTGATGGCAATCAGCCCCAGCATTTT
cdr3_aa: CSASDGNQPQHF
v_call: TRBV20-1
clone_size: .
d_call: .
j_call: TRBJ1-5

cdr3_nt: TGTGCCAGCAGGTCGGGACCGACGAATTCACCCCTCCACTTT
cdr3_aa: CASRSGPTNSPLHF
v_call: TRBV12-3/TRBV12-4
clone_size: many
d_call: .
j_call: TRBJ1-6

cdr3_nt: TGTGCTAGTGGTGCCGAACAGGGGCGCTATGGCTACACCTTC
cdr3_aa: CASGAEQGRYGYTF
v_call: TRBV12-5
clone_size: .
d_call: TRBD1
j_call: TRBJ1-2

cdr3_nt: TGTGCCAGCAGCCCCCGGACTAGCGGGGTCCTCTACAATGAGCAGTTCTTC
cdr3_aa: CASSPRTSGVLYNEQFF
v_call: TRBV7-6
clone_size: many
d_call: TRBD2
j_call: TRBJ2-1

cdr3_nt: TGTGCCAGCAGTCTCCCCGGGACTCGGGCCCACGAGCAGTACTTC
cdr3_aa: CASSLPGTRAHEQYF
v_call: TRBV27
clone_size: many
d_call: .
j_call: TRBJ2-7

cdr3_nt: TGTGCCAGTAGGACGGACAGGGGGACGGGGAATCAGCCCCAGCATTTT
cdr3_aa: CASRTDRGTGNQPQHF
v_call: TRBV19
clone_size: few
d_call: TRBD1
j_call: TRBJ1-5

cdr3_nt: TGTGCCAGCAGAGCTCTAGGGACAGAAGAGACCCAGTACTTC
cdr3_aa: CASRALGTEETQYF
v_call: TRBV12-3/TRBV12-4
clone_size: many
d_call: TRBD1
j_call: TRBJ2-5

cdr3_nt: TGCAGTGCGGCTAGCGGGGGGGCCTACGAGCAGTACTTC
cdr3_aa: CSAASGGAYEQYF
v_call: TRBV20-1
clone_size: few
d_call: TRBD2
j_call: TRBJ2-7

cdr3_nt: TGTGCCAGCAGCATGCGGGACAGGGGGGGCACTGAAGCTTTCTTT
cdr3_aa: CASSMRDRGGTEAFF
v_call: TRBV7-9
clone_size: many
d_call: TRBD1
j_call: TRBJ1-1

cdr3_nt: TGCAGTGCTAGAGAACTAGCGGGGGGGCGCTACGAGCAGTACTTC
cdr3_aa: CSARELAGGRYEQYF
v_call: TRBV20-1
clone_size: many
d_call: TRBD2
j_call: TRBJ2-7

cdr3_nt: TGTGCCAGCAGTGAAATCGGCGGACAGGGTTCAGATACGCAGTATTTT
cdr3_aa: CASSEIGGQGSDTQYF
v_call: TRBV2
clone_size: .
d_call: TRBD1
j_call: TRBJ2-3

cdr3_nt: TGCGCCAGCAGGCGGACAGGGGGCAGCTACGAGCAGTACTTC
cdr3_aa: CASRRTGGSYEQYF
v_call: TRBV4-1
clone_size: many
d_call: TRBD1
j_call: TRBJ2-7

cdr3_nt: TGTGCCAGCAGCCAAGATAGACAGAACAATGAGCAGTTCTTC
cdr3_aa: CASSQDRQNNEQFF
v_call: TRBV11-2
clone_size: many
d_call: .
j_call: TRBJ2-1

cdr3_nt: TGTGCCAGCAGCCAAGATATTGGGGGGACTGAAGCTTTCTTT
cdr3_aa: CASSQDIGGTEAFF
v_call: TRBV3-1
clone_size: few
d_call: .
j_call: TRBJ1-1

cdr3_nt: TGTGCCAGCAGCTTAGGGCAGGGGGCGGGTGAGCAGTACTTC
cdr3_aa: CASSLGQGAGEQYF
v_call: TRBV7-2
clone_size: many
d_call: TRBD1
j_call: TRBJ2-7

cdr3_nt: TGTGCCAGCAGCCAAATCTTGCGGGAGGTGAACACCGGGGAGCTGTTTTTT
cdr3_aa: CASSQILREVNTGELFF
v_call: TRBV3-1
clone_size: .
d_call: TRBD2
j_call: TRBJ2-2

cdr3_nt: TGTGCCAGCAGCAGGGGGGCAACTGAAGCTTTCTTT
cdr3_aa: CASSRGATEAFF
v_call: TRBV7-2
clone_size: many
d_call: .
j_call: TRBJ1-1

cdr3_nt: TGCAGTGCTAGAGAAACTAGCAGGGGGACCCAGTACTTC
cdr3_aa: CSARETSRGTQYF
v_call: TRBV20-1
clone_size: .
d_call: .
j_call: TRBJ2-5

cdr3_nt: TGTGCCAGCAGTCTCTATACCCATACGCAGTATTTT
cdr3_aa: CASSLYTHTQYF
v_call: TRBV28
clone_size: many
d_call: .
j_call: TRBJ2-3

cdr3_nt: TGTGCTAGTGCCCTCCACCCCGGACAGGGAATAGGAGAGACCCAGTACTTC
cdr3_aa: CASALHPGQGIGETQYF
v_call: TRBV12-5
clone_size: many
d_call: TRBD1
j_call: TRBJ2-5

cdr3_nt: TGTGCCAGCACCCGAGGAGGTTTCACAGATACGCAGTATTTT
cdr3_aa: CASTRGGFTDTQYF
v_call: TRBV6-5
clone_size: many
d_call: .
j_call: TRBJ2-3

cdr3_nt: TGTGCCAGTAGTTCGCGGAAACGGACTAGCGGGAAGATCTACGAGCAGTACTTC
cdr3_aa: CASSSRKRTSGKIYEQYF
v_call: TRBV19
clone_size: many
d_call: TRBD2
j_call: TRBJ2-7

cdr3_nt: TGCAGTGCTACCAAGATGAATAACTATGGCTACACCTTC
cdr3_aa: CSATKMNNYGYTF
v_call: TRBV20-1
clone_size: many
d_call: .
j_call: TRBJ1-2

cdr3_nt: TGTGCCAGCAGCCAAGTGGCGGGGAAATTGGCCGAGCAGTACTTC
cdr3_aa: CASSQVAGKLAEQYF
v_call: TRBV14
clone_size: .
d_call: .
j_call: TRBJ2-7

cdr3_nt: TGTGCCAGCAGTCCGCCCAACAGATCCTATGGCTACACCTTC
cdr3_aa: CASSPPNRSYGYTF
v_call: TRBV28
clone_size: .
d_call: .
j_call: TRBJ1-2

cdr3_nt: TGTGCCTGGAGTGCTCTCTCAACCGGGACAGTACATGGCTACACCTTC
cdr3_aa: CAWSALSTGTVHGYTF
v_call: TRBV30
clone_size: .
d_call: TRBD1
j_call: TRBJ1-2

cdr3_nt: TGTGCCACCCACTACGCCAATGAGCAGTTCTTC
cdr3_aa: CATHYANEQFF
v_call: TRBV11-2
clone_size: many
d_call: .
j_call: TRBJ2-1

cdr3_nt: TGCAGTGCTAGAGAGGGCCGGAACACTGAAGCTTTCTTT
cdr3_aa: CSAREGRNTEAFF
v_call: TRBV20-1
clone_size: many
d_call: .
j_call: TRBJ1-1

cdr3_nt: TGTGCCAGCAGCTCGATTCAGCCTTATCAGCCCCAGCATTTT
cdr3_aa: CASSSIQPYQPQHF
v_call: TRBV7-9
clone_size: many
d_call: .
j_call: TRBJ1-5

cdr3_nt: TGTGCCAGTAGTCTAGGAACTAGCGGGAGAGGGAATGAGCAGTTCTTC
cdr3_aa: CASSLGTSGRGNEQFF
v_call: TRBV19
clone_size: many
d_call: TRBD2
j_call: TRBJ2-1

cdr3_nt: TGCAGTGCTAGGAAAGCGGGAGTCCCCTACAATGAGCAGTTCTTC
cdr3_aa: CSARKAGVPYNEQFF
v_call: TRBV20-1
clone_size: .
d_call: TRBD2
j_call: TRBJ2-1

cdr3_nt: TGTGCCAGCTCACCCGGTCGACTTAGCAATCAGCCCCAGCATTTT
cdr3_aa: CASSPGRLSNQPQHF
v_call: TRBV18
clone_size: few
d_call: .
j_call: TRBJ1-5

cdr3_nt: TGTGCCAGCAGCCAAGAGTTCGTTCGGACGGTATATGGCTACACCTTC
cdr3_aa: CASSQEFVRTVYGYTF
v_call: TRBV3-1
clone_size: .
d_call: .
j_call: TRBJ1-2

cdr3_nt: TGTGCCAGCAGCCGACCCGGGGGCGCGGACTATGGCTACACCTTC
cdr3_aa: CASSRPGGADYGYTF
v_call: TRBV11-2
clone_size: many
d_call: .
j_call: TRBJ1-2

cdr3_nt: TGTGCCAGCAGCTTAAATGGGGGGAGTAGCGGGAGGAATACGCAGTATTTT
cdr3_aa: CASSLNGGSSGRNTQYF
v_call: TRBV7-3
clone_size: many
d_call: TRBD2
j_call: TRBJ2-3

cdr3_nt: TGTGCCAGCAGCGTGTTTGGTAAGACTGAAGCTTTCTTT
cdr3_aa: CASSVFGKTEAFF
v_call: TRBV12-3/TRBV12-4
clone_size: many
d_call: .
j_call: TRBJ1-1

cdr3_nt: TGTGCCAGCAGCCTAAACTCAAAGTTGCCCCAGCATTTT
cdr3_aa: CASSLNSKLPQHF
v_call: TRBV7-2
clone_size: many
d_call: .
j_call: TRBJ1-5

cdr3_nt: TGTGCCAGCAGCGGAGGTCCAGATACGCAGTATTTT
cdr3_aa: CASSGGPDTQYF
v_call: TRBV7-9
clone_size: many
d_call: .
j_call: TRBJ2-3

cdr3_nt: TGTGCCAGCAGTGGAGGTCCTATGGGGACCCAGTACTTC
cdr3_aa: CASSGGPMGTQYF
v_call: TRBV2
clone_size: many
d_call: .
j_call: TRBJ2-5

cdr3_nt: TGCGCCAGCAGTCCCGGACAGGGAGAAGGATCCTACGAGCAGTACTTC
cdr3_aa: CASSPGQGEGSYEQYF
v_call: TRBV10-1
clone_size: .
d_call: TRBD1
j_call: TRBJ2-7

cdr3_nt: TGTGCCAGCAGCGTAGCTAGGGAGGGCGGAAACATTCAGTACTTC
cdr3_aa: CASSVAREGGNIQYF
v_call: TRBV9
clone_size: few
d_call: TRBD2
j_call: TRBJ2-4

cdr3_nt: TGTGCCACCAGTGATTTTTCCAATGGGGGCCGAACCTACGAGCAGTACTTC
cdr3_aa: CATSDFSNGGRTYEQYF
v_call: TRBV24-1
clone_size: .
d_call: .
j_call: TRBJ2-7

cdr3_nt: TGTGCCAGCATCTCGACTAGCGGGGGACAAGAGCAGTTCTTC
cdr3_aa: CASISTSGGQEQFF
v_call: TRBV7-2
clone_size: many
d_call: TRBD2
j_call: TRBJ2-1

cdr3_nt: TGCGCCAGCAGCTCCGACAGCCGCAATCAGCCCCAGCATTTT
cdr3_aa: CASSSDSRNQPQHF
v_call: TRBV5-1
clone_size: many
d_call: .
j_call: TRBJ1-5

cdr3_nt: TGTGCCAGCAGTATTGGACAGGCTAACACCGGGGAGCTGTTTTTT
cdr3_aa: CASSIGQANTGELFF
v_call: TRBV9
clone_size: few
d_call: TRBD1
j_call: TRBJ2-2

cdr3_nt: TGTGCCAGCAGCCAAGAGCTACCGTGGGGACTTACTAACTATGGCTACACCTTC
cdr3_aa: CASSQELPWGLTNYGYTF
v_call: TRBV4-2
clone_size: .
d_call: .
j_call: TRBJ1-2

cdr3_nt: TGTGCCAGCAGTGACTCCGCGGGAGGGCGCCCAGATACGCAGTATTTT
cdr3_aa: CASSDSAGGRPDTQYF
v_call: TRBV6-4
clone_size: .
d_call: TRBD2
j_call: TRBJ2-3

cdr3_nt: TGTGCCAGCAGCTTAAACGCCGGGGGTGAGCAGTTCTTC
cdr3_aa: CASSLNAGGEQFF
v_call: TRBV7-7
clone_size: many
d_call: .
j_call: TRBJ2-1

cdr3_nt: TGTGCCACCAGCAGAGTTCACGCCCGATCCAGGCAGACCCAGTACTTC
cdr3_aa: CATSRVHARSRQTQYF
v_call: TRBV15
clone_size: many
d_call: .
j_call: TRBJ2-5

cdr3_nt: TGTGCCAGCAGCCCACTAGGGATAGCGGGGGCCTACGAGCAGTACTTC
cdr3_aa: CASSPLGIAGAYEQYF
v_call: TRBV4-2
clone_size: many
d_call: TRBD2
j_call: TRBJ2-7

cdr3_nt: TGTGCCAGCTCACCAGGACTTCCGAATGAGCAGTTCTTC
cdr3_aa: CASSPGLPNEQFF
v_call: TRBV18
clone_size: few
d_call: .
j_call: TRBJ2-1

cdr3_nt: TGTGCCAGCAGCGATGTCTTGCAGTACTTC
cdr3_aa: CASSDVLQYF
v_call: TRBV2
clone_size: many
d_call: .
j_call: TRBJ2-7

cdr3_nt: TGTGCTAGCAGCTTATCGGGACTAGGGGACGAGCAGTACTTC
cdr3_aa: CASSLSGLGDEQYF
v_call: TRBV7-6
clone_size: few
d_call: TRBD2
j_call: TRBJ2-7